A single sample gave rise to the 15 T cell receptor beta chains below, sequenced in a study of OX40 agonist ivuxolimab in advanced cancers. Sequencing used immunoSEQ multiplex PCR; TCRdb keeps in-frame clones, though not all of them. This table has around 26,000 clones, 81% appearing once. The source material was CD4+ or CD8+ T cells sorted from blood, sampled in a trial of the OX40 agonist ivuxolimab. Receptors were obtained from an adult with an advanced solid tumor such as melanoma, head and neck, liver or kidney cancer.

J is TRBJ1-1 and V is TRBV14, with D maybe TRBD1 (5 bases). Germline-derived CDR1 and CDR2 are SGHDN and FVKESK. The CDR3 is 13 amino acids. The V end lost 4 bases, the J end lost 4 bases, and 10 bases lay between the germline ends. CDR3 in amino acids: CASSRVGGTEAFF. As DNA, the CDR3 is TGTGCCAGCAGCCGCGTGGGGGGCACTGAAGCTTTCTTT.

The chain uses TRBV11-2 and TRBJ2-5; D possibly uses TRBD1 or TRBD2 (6 bases each). Germline values: CDR1 SGHAT, CDR2 FQNNGV. The CDR3 sequence is 12 residues long. The V and J ends lost 4 bases and 5 bases respectively, with 8 bases between them. The CDR3 sequence is CASSWRGETQYF. Here the CDR3 DNA reads TGTGCCAGCAGCTGGAGGGGGGAGACCCAGTACTTC.

For this clone: At one of its ends the junction is not consistent with the germline gene, which may arise from a read error. Other DNA sequences of this sample code for an identical CDR3. V gene TRBV29-1 combines with J gene TRBJ1-1; no definite D call. CDR1 and CDR2 (germline): SQVTM, ANQGSEA. The CDR3 is 12 residues long. CDR3 bases: TGCAGCGTTGAACGGGTGAACACTGAGGCTTTCTTT. It codes for CSVERVNTEAFF.

In its sample, this clone was seen a few times. V gene TRBV6-6 combines with J gene TRBJ1-1; tentative D call: TRBD1 (5 bases). V lost 0 bases and J lost 5, with 16 bases in between. Germline CDR1 reads MNHNY; CDR2 reads SVGAGI (reference sequence). This CDR3 spans 16 amino acids. The CDR3 reads CASSYSTDLPGTEAFF. The CDR3 DNA is TGTGCCAGCAGTTACTCGACCGACCTCCCAGGGACTGAAGCTTTCTTT.

The J gene is TRBJ2-1, the V gene TRBV27; 7 nucleotides agree with TRBD1. Germline values: CDR1 MNHEY, CDR2 SMNVEV (reference sequence). J was trimmed by 0 bases and V by 4 bases; bases with no gene match: 3. The CDR3 spans 15 residues. The CDR3 region is CASSSGTASYNEQFF. Written as DNA, the CDR3 is TGTGCCAGCAGTTCAGGGACAGCCTCCTACAATGAGCAGTTCTTC.

The rearrangement uses TRBV25-1 and TRBJ2-7, with D tentatively TRBD2 (6 bases). This CDR3 region has 14 residues. Deletions cut 6 bases from V and 6 bases from J, with 18 bases between. Per germline, CDR1 MGHDK and CDR2 SYGVNS. The CDR3 DNA is TGTGCCAGCAGCAGCCTAGCGTCGGGGAGCGAGCAGTACTTC. Translation gives CASSSLASGSEQYF.

The rearrangement uses TRBV9 and TRBJ2-7; 7 bases map to TRBD2. The junction had 3 bases not matched to a gene; V was cut back by 3 bases and J by 0 bases. Germline CDR1 reads SGDLS; CDR2 reads YYNGEE. The CDR3 totals 14 residues. The CDR3 sequence is CASSELANSYEQYF. In nucleotides, the CDR3 is TGTGCCAGCAGCGAACTAGCGAACTCCTACGAGCAGTACTTC.

This rearrangement joins TRBV7-3 to TRBJ2-7; no clear D. Germline-derived CDR1 and CDR2 are SGHTA and FQGTGA. This CDR3 comprises 12 residues. The V and J ends lost 4 bases and 4 bases respectively, with 8 bases between them. The CDR3 nucleotides read TGTGCCAGCAGCTCGATTTTATACGAGCAGTACTTC. This translates into CASSSILYEQYF.

V usage is TRBV19 and J usage is TRBJ1-2, with TRBD1 as a possible D gene (5 bases). V dropped 3 bases and J dropped 1 base, with 12 bases sitting between them. Germline V gene lookup returns CDR1 LNHDA and CDR2 SQIVND (reference sequence). The CDR3 has 15 residues. The CDR3 protein is CASSITGGVNYGYTF. Here the CDR3 DNA reads TGTGCCAGTAGTATTACCGGGGGGGTTAACTATGGCTACACCTTC. The whole variable domain, remainder taken from reference TRBV19 and TRBJ1-2, is DGGITQSPKYLFRKEGQNVTLSCEQNLNHDAMYWYRQDPGQGLRLIYYSQIVNDFQKGDIAEGYSVSREKKESFPLTVTSAQKNPTAFYLCASSITGGVNYGYTFGSGTRLTVV.

The rearrangement uses TRBV30 and TRBJ2-1, with 7 bases lining up with TRBD1. V trimming: 0 bases; J trimming: 14 bases; junction bases outside the gene matches: 4. Germline V gives CDR1 GTSNPN, CDR2 SVGIG (reference sequence). This CDR3 contains 11 residues. For the CDR3, the DNA is TGTGCCTGGAGTGTACAGGGGTCGGAGTTCTTC. As protein: CAWSVQGSEFF.

The gene calls are TRBV27 and TRBJ1-1, with 10 bases identical to TRBD1. In germline, CDR1 is MNHEY, CDR2 SMNVEV (reference sequence). CDR3 length equals 15 residues. Losses at the gene ends were 10 bases for V and 0 bases for J; bases not matched to a gene: 8. CDR3 sequence reads: CATRTGGHMNTEAFF. CDR3 sequence (DNA): TGTGCCACCAGGACAGGGGGACACATGAACACTGAAGCTTTCTTT.

The gene calls are TRBV6-6 and TRBJ2-3, with D perhaps matching TRBD2 (6 bases). V was shortened by 9 bases and J by 0 bases, with 13 bases between the two germline ends. The CDR3 consists of 14 residues. Germline CDR1 and CDR2: MNHNY and SVGAGI (reference sequence). CDR3 sequence (DNA): TGTGCCAGTGCGGGGAGCCTTAGCACAGATACGCAGTATTTT. It yields the protein CASAGSLSTDTQYF.

The genes are TRBV7-6 and TRBJ1-2, with TRBD1 matching over 11 bases. Germline loops: CDR1 SGHVS, CDR2 FNYEAQ. The trim removed 3 bases at V and 6 bases at J, leaving 0 bases unmatched. The CDR3 totals 13 residues. The CDR3 protein is CASSLDRGHGYTF. Written as DNA, the CDR3 is TGTGCCAGCAGCTTGGACAGGGGGCATGGCTACACCTTC.

In this sample, this clone turned up a few times. V is TRBV6-4 and J is TRBJ2-2; TRBD1 agrees at 7 bases. Looked up from germline, CDR1 is MRHNA and CDR2 is SNTAGT. V lost 2 bases to trimming and J lost 4 bases; unmatched junction nucleotides: 10. CDR3 length equals 17 residues. The CDR3 DNA sequence: TGTGCCAGCAGTGACCACCGACAGGGCGGCAGCACCGGGGAGCTGTTTTTT. Translating gives CASSDHRQGGSTGELFF.

J is TRBJ1-5 and V is TRBV11-2; TRBD1 matches 7 bases. Trimming at V came to 5 bases and at J to 2 bases, leaving 0 bases not matched to a gene. The germline V gene encodes CDR1 SGHAT and CDR2 FQNNGV. This CDR3 contains 13 residues. In DNA form, the CDR3 reads TGTGCCAGCAGCCAGGGGGGCAATCAGCCCCAGCATTTT. Translated: CASSQGGNQPQHF.